This T cell receptor beta chain was identified in a study of regulatory T cells in long-lasting Graves disease. The time point here: newly diagnosed GD, antithyroid drugs for less than 3 months. From RNA extracted from PBMCs, the TCR library was made. Arm-PCR of CDR3 regions with iRepertoire HTBI primers generated TCR beta libraries. TCRdb fed the multiplex PCR reads into MiXCR, producing one record per CDR3 protein. This sample has 350,000 to 500,000 distinct CDR3 sequences; around 15% occur once, and the top ten carry approximately 15%. This clonotype has ten or more counts. The CDR3 spans 14 residues. V gave up 5 bases and J gave up 9 bases, with 19 bases separating them. Germline values: CDR1 MDHEN, CDR2 SYDVKM. These data were also filed under a second study, of T cells in Graves' hyperthyroidism and ophthalmopathy.

The chain joins TRBV28 to TRBJ1-2; D is unresolved. This sample comprised peripheral blood mononuclear cells (PBMCs), obtained at new diagnosis, from a patient treated with antithyroid drugs. The TCR comes from a woman in her forties or fifties with Graves disease. CDR3 DNA: TGTGCCAGCAGTCCCTCGCACGCGACTGAGCGCTACACCTTC. Residues: CASSPSHATERYTF.